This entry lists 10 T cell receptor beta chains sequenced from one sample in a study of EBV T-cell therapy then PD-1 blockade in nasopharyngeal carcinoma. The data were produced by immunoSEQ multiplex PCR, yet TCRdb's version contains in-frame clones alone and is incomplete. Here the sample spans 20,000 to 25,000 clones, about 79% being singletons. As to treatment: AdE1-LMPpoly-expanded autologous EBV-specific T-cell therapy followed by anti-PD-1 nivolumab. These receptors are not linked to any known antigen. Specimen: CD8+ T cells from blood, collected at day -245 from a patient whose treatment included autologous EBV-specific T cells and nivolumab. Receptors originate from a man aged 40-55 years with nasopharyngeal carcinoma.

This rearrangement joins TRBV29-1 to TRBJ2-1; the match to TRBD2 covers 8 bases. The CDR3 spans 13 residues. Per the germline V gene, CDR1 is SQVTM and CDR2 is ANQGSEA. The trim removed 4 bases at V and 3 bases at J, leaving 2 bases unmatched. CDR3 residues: CSVGAGDYNEQFF. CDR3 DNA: TGCAGCGTTGGAGCGGGGGACTACAATGAGCAGTTCTTC.

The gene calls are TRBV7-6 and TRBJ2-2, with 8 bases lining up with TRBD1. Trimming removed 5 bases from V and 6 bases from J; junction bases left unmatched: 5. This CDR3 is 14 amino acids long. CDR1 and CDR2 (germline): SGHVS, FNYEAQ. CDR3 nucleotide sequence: TGTGCCAGCAGCCGAGCGACAGGGGCCGGGGAGCTGTTTTTT. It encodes CASSRATGAGELFF.

CDR3 nucleotide sequence: TGTGCCAGCAGCGTCTCGCGGACAGGGGGCAAGACTAACTATGGCTACACCTTC. This translates into CASSVSRTGGKTNYGYTF. V and J are TRBV9 and TRBJ1-2; 11 nucleotides align to TRBD1. The junction had 9 bases not matched to a gene; V was cut back by 2 bases and J by 0 bases. Germline CDR1 reads SGDLS; CDR2 reads YYNGEE. The CDR3 extends over 18 amino acids.

The CDR3: CATSETRGPTGTEAFF. DNA of the CDR3: TGTGCCACCAGCGAGACCAGGGGGCCCACGGGTACTGAAGCTTTCTTT. This chain connects TRBV15 to TRBJ1-1; 8 nucleotides align to TRBD1. The V segment lost 5 bases and the J segment 5 bases; nucleotides outside the gene matches: 13. The CDR3 sequence is 16 residues long. Germline assignment: CDR1 LNHNV and CDR2 YYDKDF (reference sequence).

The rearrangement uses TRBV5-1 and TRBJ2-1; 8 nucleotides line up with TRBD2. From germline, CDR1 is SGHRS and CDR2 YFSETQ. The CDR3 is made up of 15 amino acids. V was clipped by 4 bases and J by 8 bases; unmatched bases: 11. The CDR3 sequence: CASSLERGLRDEQFF. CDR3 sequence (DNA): TGCGCCAGCAGCCTAGAGCGGGGGCTCAGGGATGAGCAGTTCTTC. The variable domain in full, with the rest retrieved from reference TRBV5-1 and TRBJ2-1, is KAGVTQTPRYLIKTRGQQVTLSCSPISGHRSVSWYQQTPGQGLQFLFEYFSETQRNKGNFPGRFSGRQFSNSRSEMNVSTLELGDSALYLCASSLERGLRDEQFFGPGTRLTVL.

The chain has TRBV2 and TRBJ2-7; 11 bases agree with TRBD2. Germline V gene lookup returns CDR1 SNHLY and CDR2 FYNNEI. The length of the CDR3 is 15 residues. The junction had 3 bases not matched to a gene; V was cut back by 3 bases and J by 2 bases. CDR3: CASSDPSGGTYEQYF. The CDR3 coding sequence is TGTGCCAGCAGTGACCCTAGCGGGGGGACCTACGAGCAGTACTTC.

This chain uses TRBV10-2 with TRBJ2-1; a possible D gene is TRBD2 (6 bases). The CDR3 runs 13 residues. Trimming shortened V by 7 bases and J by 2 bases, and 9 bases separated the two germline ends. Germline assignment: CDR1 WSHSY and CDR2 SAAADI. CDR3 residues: CASTGVTYNEQFF. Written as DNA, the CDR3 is TGCGCCAGCACGGGGGTGACCTACAATGAGCAGTTCTTC.

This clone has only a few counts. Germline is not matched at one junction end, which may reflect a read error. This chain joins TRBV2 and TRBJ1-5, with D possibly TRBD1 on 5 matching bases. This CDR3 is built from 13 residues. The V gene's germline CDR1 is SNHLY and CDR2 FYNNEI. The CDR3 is CASNEGGNQPQHF. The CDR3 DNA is TGTGCCAGCAATGAAGGGGGCAATCAGCCCCAGCATTTT.

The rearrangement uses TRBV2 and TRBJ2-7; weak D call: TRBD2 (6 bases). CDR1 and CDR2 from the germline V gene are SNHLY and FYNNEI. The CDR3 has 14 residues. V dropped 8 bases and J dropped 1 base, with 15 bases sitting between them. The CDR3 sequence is CASPAGRTSYEQYF. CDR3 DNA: TGTGCCAGCCCCGCAGGGAGGACGTCCTACGAGCAGTACTTC. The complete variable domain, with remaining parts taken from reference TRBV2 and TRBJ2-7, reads EPEVTQTPSHQVTQMGQEVILRCVPISNHLYFYWYRQILGQKVEFLVSFYNNEISEKSEIFDDQFSVERPDGSNFTLKIRSTKLEDSAMYFCASPAGRTSYEQYFGPGTRLTVT.

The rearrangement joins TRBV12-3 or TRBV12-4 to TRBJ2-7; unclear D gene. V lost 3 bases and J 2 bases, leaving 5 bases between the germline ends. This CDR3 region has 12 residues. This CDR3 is CASSFQTYEQYF. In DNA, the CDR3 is TGTGCCAGCAGTTTCCAAACCTACGAGCAGTACTTC.